The sample holds a few counts of the clone carrying this T cell receptor (beta chain). These data are taken from a study of blood T cells in healthy people across ages. Study overall: Through template switching, about one barcoded beta molecule was captured per two T cells, as measured in model experiments.

Trimming left V 6 bases short and J 8 bases short, with 13 bases between. The CDR3 runs to 12 residues. Approximately 9 milliliters was the volume of peripheral blood drawn from each donor. Then a second PCR, running about 6 to 12 cycles, was carried out with a sample-barcoded 5' primer and a J-beta primer mix. Tags on each cDNA molecule came from a template-switch adaptor with 12 random nucleotides. TCRdb independently ran MiXCR on the 5' RACE reads; one entry per CDR3 protein. This sample has 1.5 million to 2 million distinct CDR3 sequences, with 28% found just once. This rearrangement joins TRBV12-3 or TRBV12-4 to TRBJ1-2; D ambiguous. Sample: blood. The TCR sequence derives from a woman in her 30s in good health. The CDR3 loop is CASSRGPRGYTF. In DNA form, the CDR3 reads TGTGCCAGCAGCCGTGGACCGAGGGGCTACACCTTC.